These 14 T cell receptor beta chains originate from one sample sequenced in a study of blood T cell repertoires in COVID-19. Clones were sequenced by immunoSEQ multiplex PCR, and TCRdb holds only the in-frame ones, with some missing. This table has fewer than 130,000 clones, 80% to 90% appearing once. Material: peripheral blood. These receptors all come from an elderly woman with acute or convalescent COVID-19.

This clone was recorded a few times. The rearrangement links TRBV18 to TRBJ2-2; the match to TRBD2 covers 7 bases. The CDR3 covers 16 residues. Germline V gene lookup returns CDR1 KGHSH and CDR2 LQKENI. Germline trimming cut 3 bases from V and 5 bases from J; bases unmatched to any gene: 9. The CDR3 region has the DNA TGTGCCAGCTCACCCGCGACTAGCCAAGGAACCGGGGAGCTGTTTTTT. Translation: CASSPATSQGTGELFF.

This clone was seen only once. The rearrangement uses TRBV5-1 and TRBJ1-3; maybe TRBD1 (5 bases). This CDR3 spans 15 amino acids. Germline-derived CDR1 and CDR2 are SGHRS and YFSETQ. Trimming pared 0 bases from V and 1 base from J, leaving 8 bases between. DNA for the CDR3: TGCGCCAGCAGCTTGGGGGGCCTATCTGGAAACACCATATATTTT. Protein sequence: CASSLGGLSGNTIYF.

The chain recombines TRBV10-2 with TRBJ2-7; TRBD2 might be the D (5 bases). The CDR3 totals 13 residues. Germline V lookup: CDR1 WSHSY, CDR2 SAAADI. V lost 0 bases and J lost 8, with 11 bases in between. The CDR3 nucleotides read TGCGCCAGCAGTGAGTCGCAGAGGGTCAAGCAGTACTTC. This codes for CASSESQRVKQYF.

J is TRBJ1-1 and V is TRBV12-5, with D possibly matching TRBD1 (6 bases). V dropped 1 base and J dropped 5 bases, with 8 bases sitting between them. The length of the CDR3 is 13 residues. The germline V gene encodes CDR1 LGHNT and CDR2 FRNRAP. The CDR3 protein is CASGLDRETEAFF. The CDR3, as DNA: TGTGCTAGTGGTTTGGACAGGGAAACTGAAGCTTTCTTT.

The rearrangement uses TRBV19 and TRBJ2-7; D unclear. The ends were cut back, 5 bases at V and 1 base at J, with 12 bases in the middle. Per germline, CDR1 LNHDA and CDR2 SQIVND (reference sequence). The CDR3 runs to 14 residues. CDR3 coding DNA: TGTGCCAGTAGTCTAAGACTGTTATCCTACGAGCAGTACTTC. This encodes CASSLRLLSYEQYF. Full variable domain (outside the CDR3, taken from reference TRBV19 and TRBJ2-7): DGGITQSPKYLFRKEGQNVTLSCEQNLNHDAMYWYRQDPGQGLRLIYYSQIVNDFQKGDIAEGYSVSREKKESFPLTVTSAQKNPTAFYLCASSLRLLSYEQYFGPGTRLTVT.

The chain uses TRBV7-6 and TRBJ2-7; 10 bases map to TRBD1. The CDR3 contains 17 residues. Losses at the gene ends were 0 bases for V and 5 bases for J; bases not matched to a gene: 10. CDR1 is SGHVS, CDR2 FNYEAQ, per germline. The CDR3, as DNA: TGTGCCAGCAGCTTAGCGAGGCCCGGGACAGGGGTCCACGAGCAGTACTTC. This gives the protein CASSLARPGTGVHEQYF.

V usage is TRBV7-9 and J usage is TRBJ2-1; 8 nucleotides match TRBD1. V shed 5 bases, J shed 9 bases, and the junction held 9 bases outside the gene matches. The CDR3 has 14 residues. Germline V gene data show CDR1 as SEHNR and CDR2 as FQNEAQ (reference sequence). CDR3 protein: CASSPGTGEREQFF. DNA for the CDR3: TGTGCCAGCAGCCCCGGGACAGGTGAGCGTGAGCAGTTCTTC.

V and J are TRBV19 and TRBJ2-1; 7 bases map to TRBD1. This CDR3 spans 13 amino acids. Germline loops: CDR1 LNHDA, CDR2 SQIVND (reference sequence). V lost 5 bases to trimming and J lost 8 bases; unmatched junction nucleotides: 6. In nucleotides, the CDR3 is TGTGCCAGTAGTCCCCAGACAGGGTATGAGCAGTTCTTC. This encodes CASSPQTGYEQFF. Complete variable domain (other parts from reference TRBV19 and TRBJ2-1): DGGITQSPKYLFRKEGQNVTLSCEQNLNHDAMYWYRQDPGQGLRLIYYSQIVNDFQKGDIAEGYSVSREKKESFPLTVTSAQKNPTAFYLCASSPQTGYEQFFGPGTRLTVL.

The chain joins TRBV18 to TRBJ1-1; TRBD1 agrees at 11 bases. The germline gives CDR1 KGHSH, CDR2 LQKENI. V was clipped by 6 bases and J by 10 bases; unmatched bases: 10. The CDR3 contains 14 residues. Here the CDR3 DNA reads TGTGCCAGCTCGGGAGGACAGGGGGCGTCGGGAGCTTTCTTT. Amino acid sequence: CASSGGQGASGAFF.

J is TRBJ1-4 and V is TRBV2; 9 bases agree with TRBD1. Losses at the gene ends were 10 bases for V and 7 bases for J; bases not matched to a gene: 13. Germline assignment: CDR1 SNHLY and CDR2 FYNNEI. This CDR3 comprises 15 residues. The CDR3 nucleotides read TGTGCCACCCCAGCTCGTAGACAGGGGGGTGAAAAACTGTTTTTT. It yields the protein CATPARRQGGEKLFF.

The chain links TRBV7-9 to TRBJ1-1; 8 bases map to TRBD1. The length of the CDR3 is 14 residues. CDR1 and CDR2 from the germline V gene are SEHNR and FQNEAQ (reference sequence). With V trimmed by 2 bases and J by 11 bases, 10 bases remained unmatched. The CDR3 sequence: CASSLIETGVEAFF. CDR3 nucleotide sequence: TGTGCCAGCAGCTTAATCGAGACAGGGGTTGAGGCTTTCTTT.

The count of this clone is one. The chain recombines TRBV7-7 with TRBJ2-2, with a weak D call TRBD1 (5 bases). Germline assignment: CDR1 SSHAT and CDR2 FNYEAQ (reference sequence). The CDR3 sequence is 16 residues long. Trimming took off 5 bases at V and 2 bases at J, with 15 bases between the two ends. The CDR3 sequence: CASSPRRDSNTGELFF. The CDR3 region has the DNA TGTGCCAGCAGCCCACGCAGAGACAGTAACACCGGGGAGCTGTTTTTT.

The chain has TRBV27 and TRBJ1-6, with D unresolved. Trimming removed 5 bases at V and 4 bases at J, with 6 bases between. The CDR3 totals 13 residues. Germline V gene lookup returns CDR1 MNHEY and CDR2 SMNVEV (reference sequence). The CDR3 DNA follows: TGTGCCAGCAGTGGGCAGTATAATTCACCCCTCCACTTT. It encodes CASSGQYNSPLHF.

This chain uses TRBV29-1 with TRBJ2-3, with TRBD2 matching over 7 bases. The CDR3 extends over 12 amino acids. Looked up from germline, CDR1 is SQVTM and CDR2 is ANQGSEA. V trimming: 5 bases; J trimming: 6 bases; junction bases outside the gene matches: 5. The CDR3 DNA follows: TGCAGCGTTCAACAAGCGGGGGATACGCAGTATTTT. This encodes CSVQQAGDTQYF.